This T cell receptor (beta chain) is from a study of blood T cells in healthy people across ages. A second roughly 6 to 12 cycle PCR used barcoded and J-beta primers. Through a template-switch adaptor with 12 random nucleotides, each cDNA molecule received a tag. Using its own MiXCR run on the 5' RACE reads, TCRdb lists one record per CDR3 protein. The repertoire consists of about 1,500,000 distinct CDR3 sequences, with 42% occurring once and the leading ten covering 7% to 9.5%. CDR3 length: 16 amino acids. V was cut by 4 bases and J by 0 bases, with 15 bases left in between. CDR1 MNHEY and CDR2 SVGAGI come from the germline V gene. Donors each provided ten milliliters of peripheral blood. A minimum of 6 micrograms of total RNA was extracted per sample. General study findings and limits: Estimates of diversity drawn from one million T cells were considered underestimates.

A note on this clonotype: What it recognizes is unknown.

The chain couples TRBV6-5 to TRBJ2-5, with TRBD2 as a possible D gene (6 bases). The sample taken for sequencing was blood. The TCR sequence derives from a woman aged 18-35 years in good health. The CDR3 DNA follows: TGTGCCAGCAGTTCACTTTTAGCGGAGTACCAAGAGACCCAGTACTTC. Its protein is CASSSLLAEYQETQYF.